The present T cell receptor (beta chain) was sequenced within a study of blood T cell repertoires in COVID-19. Across the whole study: There were acute and convalescent COVID-19 samples, and they came from the United States, Italy and Spain.

Germline V lookup: CDR1 SGHTA, CDR2 FQGNSA. This CDR3 contains 15 residues. The V and J ends lost 3 bases and 1 base respectively, with 12 bases between them. Original analysis: Amplification of reference gene primers was used by the study to estimate nucleated cell counts. Repertoires were generated with immunoSEQ multiplex PCR, while TCRdb's copy carries only in-frame clones and drops some. That table is the source of V, J and clone size, and D and trimming were worked out from the DNA. Here the sample spans 200,000 to 300,000 clones, 86% being singletons. The clonotype originates from a woman aged 55-69 years who had recovered from COVID-19. The sequenced sample was peripheral blood. This rearrangement joins TRBV7-2 to TRBJ2-5; no firm D call. The CDR3 DNA reads as TGTGCCAGCAGCTTCCCGCTGGGCCGCCAAGAGACCCAGTACTTC. It is translated as CASSFPLGRQETQYF.